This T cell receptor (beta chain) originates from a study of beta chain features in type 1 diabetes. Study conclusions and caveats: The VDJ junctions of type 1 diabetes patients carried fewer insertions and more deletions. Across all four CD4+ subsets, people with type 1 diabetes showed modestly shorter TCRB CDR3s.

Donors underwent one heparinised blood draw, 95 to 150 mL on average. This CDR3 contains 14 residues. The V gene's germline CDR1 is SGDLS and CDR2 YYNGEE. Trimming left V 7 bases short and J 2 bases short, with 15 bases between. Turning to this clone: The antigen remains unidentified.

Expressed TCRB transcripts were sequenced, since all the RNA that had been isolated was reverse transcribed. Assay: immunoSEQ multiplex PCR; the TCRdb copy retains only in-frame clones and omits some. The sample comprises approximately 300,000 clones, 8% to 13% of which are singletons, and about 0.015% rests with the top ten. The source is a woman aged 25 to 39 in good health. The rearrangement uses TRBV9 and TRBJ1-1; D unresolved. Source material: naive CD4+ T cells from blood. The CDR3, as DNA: TGTGCCAGCGCCCCGGACGGGAGAAACACTGAAGCTTTCTTT. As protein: CASAPDGRNTEAFF.